What follows describes a single TCR beta chain. Its antigen is not known. A junction boundary mismatches the germline segment, possibly from a read error. The germline V gene encodes CDR1 SGHAT and CDR2 FQNNGV. CDR3 length equals 15 residues. Reverse transcription of 500 ng total RNA with a constant-region primer produced TCR beta cDNA. Libraries for TCR beta were built through three nested multiplex PCR rounds, which together made up a slightly modified ARM-PCR procedure. The study ran its first two PCR rounds for roughly 9 cycles each, using TRBV1-TRBV30 forward primers and a C-beta reverse primer. TCRdb re-analysed the multiplex PCR reads in MiXCR, keeping a single row per CDR3 protein. The sample consists of around 210,000 distinct CDR3 sequences, less than 75% of them appearing once. Germline DNA was extracted alongside blood RNA, which was obtained from unsorted whole blood. The collection of around 4 milliliters of peripheral blood preceded surgery.

The source of the sample is a study of tumor-infiltrating lymphocytes in primary liver carcinoma. At the level of the study: The patient group consisted of men and women aged 30 to 69 years.

Study-wide results and caveats: With p = 0.039, the top-250-clone fraction in tumors significantly exceeded that in blood.

The TCR was taken from a woman aged 60-70 years with primary liver carcinoma and hepatitis B virus infection. The sequencing sample was made of peripheral blood. The gene calls are TRBV11-2 and TRBJ2-3, with a possible D match to TRBD2 (5 bases). The CDR3 is CASSIVRRSRDTQYF. CDR3 DNA sequence: TGTGCCAGCAGCATAGTGCGGAGGAGCAGAGATACGCAGTATTTT.